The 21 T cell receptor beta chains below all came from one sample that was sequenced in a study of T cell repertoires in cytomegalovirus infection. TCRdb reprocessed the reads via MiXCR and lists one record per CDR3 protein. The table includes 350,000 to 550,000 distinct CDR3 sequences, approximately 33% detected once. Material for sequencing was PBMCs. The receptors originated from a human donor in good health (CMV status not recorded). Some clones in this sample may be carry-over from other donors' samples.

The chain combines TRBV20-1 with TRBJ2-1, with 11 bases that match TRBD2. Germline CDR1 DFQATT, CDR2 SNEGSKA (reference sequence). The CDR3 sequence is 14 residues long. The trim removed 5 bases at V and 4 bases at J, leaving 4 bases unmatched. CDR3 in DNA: TGCAGTGCTCCTGGACTAGCGGGTTACAATGAGCAGTTCTTC. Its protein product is CSAPGLAGYNEQFF.

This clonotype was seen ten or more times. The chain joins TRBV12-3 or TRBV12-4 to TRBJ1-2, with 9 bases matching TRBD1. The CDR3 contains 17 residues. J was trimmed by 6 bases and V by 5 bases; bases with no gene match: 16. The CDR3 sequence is CASSPVAYRGQGNGYTF. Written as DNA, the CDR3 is TGTGCCAGCAGTCCAGTAGCTTACAGGGGGCAAGGCAATGGCTACACCTTC.

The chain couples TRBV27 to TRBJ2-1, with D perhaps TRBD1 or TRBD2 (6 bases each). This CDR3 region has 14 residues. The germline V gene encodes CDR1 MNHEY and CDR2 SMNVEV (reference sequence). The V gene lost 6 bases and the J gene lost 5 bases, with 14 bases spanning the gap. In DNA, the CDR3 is TGTGCCAGCAGCCCGGGGGCCAACGACAATGAGCAGTTCTTC. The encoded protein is CASSPGANDNEQFF.

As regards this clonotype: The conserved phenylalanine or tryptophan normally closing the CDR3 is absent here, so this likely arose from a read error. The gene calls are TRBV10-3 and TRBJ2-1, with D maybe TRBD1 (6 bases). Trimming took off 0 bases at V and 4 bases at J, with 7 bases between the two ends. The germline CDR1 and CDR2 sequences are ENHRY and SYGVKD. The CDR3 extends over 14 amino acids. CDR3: CAISESQGYNEQFS. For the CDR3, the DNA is TGTGCCATCAGTGAGTCACAGGGTTACAATGAGCAGTTCTCC.

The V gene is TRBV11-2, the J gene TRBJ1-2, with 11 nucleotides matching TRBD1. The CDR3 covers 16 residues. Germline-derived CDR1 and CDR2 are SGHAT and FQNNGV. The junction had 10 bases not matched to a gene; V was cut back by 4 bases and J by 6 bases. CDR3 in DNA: TGTGCCAGCAGCTACTCCCGGACAGGGGGCAGAAATGGCTACACCTTC. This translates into CASSYSRTGGRNGYTF.

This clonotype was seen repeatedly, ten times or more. Here the CDR3 reads CASSYGGRLGLTDTQYF. Here the CDR3 DNA reads TGTGCCAGCAGTTACGGCGGTAGACTAGGGCTCACAGATACGCAGTATTTT. This chain joins TRBV6-5 and TRBJ2-3; D might be TRBD2 (6 bases). CDR3 length: 17 amino acids. The germline CDR1 and CDR2 sequences are MNHEY and SVGAGI. Deletions cut 2 bases from V and 2 bases from J, with 17 bases between.

Here the CDR3 reads CASSLGLAGSEQYF. The CDR3 DNA sequence: TGTGCCAGCAGTCTCGGACTAGCGGGGTCCGAGCAGTACTTC. The V gene is TRBV28, the J gene TRBJ2-7; 12 nucleotides align to TRBD2. The germline CDR1 and CDR2 sequences are MDHEN and SYDVKM. V lost 5 bases and J lost 6; bases outside the gene matches: 5. This CDR3 spans 14 amino acids.

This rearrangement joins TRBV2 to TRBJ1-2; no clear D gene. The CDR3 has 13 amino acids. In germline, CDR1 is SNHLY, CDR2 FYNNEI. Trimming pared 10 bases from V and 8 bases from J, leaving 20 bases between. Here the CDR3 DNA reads TGTGCCACCCTAACGGGGTCTATATCCGGCTACACCTTC. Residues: CATLTGSISGYTF.

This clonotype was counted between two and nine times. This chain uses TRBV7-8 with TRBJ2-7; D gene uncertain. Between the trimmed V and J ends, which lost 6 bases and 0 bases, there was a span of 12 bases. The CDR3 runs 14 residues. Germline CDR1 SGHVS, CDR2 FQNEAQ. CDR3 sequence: CASSGRKLSYEQYF. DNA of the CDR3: TGTGCCAGCAGTGGACGGAAGCTCTCCTACGAGCAGTACTTC.

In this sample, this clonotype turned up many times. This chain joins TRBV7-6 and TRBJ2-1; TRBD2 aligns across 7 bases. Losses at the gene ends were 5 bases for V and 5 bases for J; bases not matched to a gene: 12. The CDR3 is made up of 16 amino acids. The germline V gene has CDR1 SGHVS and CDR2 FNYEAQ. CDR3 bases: TGTGCCAGCAGCCATGTGCTCCTAGCGGATAACAATGAGCAGTTCTTC. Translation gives CASSHVLLADNNEQFF.

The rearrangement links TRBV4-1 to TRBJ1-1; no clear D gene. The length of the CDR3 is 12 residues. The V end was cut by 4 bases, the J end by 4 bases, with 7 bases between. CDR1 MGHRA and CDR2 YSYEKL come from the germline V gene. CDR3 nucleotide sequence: TGCGCCAGCAGCCTCGACCCCACTGAAGCTTTCTTT. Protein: CASSLDPTEAFF.

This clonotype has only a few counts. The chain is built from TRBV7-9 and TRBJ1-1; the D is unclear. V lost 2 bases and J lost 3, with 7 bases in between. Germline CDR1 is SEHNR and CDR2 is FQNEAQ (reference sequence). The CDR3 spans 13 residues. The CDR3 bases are TGTGCCAGCAGCTTAAGTGGAGACACTGAAGCTTTCTTT. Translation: CASSLSGDTEAFF.

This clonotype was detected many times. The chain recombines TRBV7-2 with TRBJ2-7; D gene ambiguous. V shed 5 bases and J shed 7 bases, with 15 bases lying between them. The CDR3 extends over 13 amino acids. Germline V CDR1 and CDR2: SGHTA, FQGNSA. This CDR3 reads CASSPGQVREQYF. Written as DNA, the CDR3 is TGTGCCAGCAGCCCCGGTCAGGTCCGGGAGCAGTACTTC.

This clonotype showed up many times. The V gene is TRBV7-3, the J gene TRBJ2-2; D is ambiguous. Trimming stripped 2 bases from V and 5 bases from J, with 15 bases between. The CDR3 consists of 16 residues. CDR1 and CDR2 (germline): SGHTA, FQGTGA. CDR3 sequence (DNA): TGTGCCAGCAGCTTAGGTGGATCTTTGAGGACCGGGGAGCTGTTTTTT. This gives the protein CASSLGGSLRTGELFF.

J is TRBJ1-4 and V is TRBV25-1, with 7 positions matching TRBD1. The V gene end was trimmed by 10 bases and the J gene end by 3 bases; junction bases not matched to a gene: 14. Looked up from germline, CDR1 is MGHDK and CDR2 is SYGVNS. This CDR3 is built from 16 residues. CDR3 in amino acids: CAISGRAGTANEKLFF. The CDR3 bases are TGTGCCATCAGCGGAAGAGCCGGGACAGCTAATGAAAAACTGTTTTTT.

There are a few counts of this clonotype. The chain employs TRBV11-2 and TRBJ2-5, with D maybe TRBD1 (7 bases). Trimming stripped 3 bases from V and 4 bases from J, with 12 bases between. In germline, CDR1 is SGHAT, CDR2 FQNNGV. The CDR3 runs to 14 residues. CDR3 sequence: CASSFRGARETQYF. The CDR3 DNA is TGTGCCAGCAGCTTCAGGGGGGCGAGAGAGACCCAGTACTTC.

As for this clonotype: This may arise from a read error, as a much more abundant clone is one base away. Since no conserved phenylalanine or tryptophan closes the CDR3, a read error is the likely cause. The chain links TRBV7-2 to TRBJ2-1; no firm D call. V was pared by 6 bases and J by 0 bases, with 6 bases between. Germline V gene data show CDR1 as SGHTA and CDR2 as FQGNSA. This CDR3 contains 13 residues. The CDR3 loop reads CASSRSSYNEQFV. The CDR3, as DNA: TGTGCCAGCAGTCGAAGCTCCTACAATGAGCAGTTCGTC.

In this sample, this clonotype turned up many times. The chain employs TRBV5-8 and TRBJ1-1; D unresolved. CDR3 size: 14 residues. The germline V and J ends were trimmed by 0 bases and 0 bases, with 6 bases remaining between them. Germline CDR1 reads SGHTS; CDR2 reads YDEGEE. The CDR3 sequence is CASSLDSMNTEAFF. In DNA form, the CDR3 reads TGTGCCAGCAGCTTGGACAGCATGAACACTGAAGCTTTCTTT.

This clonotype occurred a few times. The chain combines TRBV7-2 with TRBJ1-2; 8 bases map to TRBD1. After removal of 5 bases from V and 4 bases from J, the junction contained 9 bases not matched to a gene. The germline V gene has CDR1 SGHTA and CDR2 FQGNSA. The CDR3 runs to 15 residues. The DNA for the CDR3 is TGTGCCAGCAGCCCCAGACAGGGGCTCGTCTATGGCTACACCTTC. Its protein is CASSPRQGLVYGYTF. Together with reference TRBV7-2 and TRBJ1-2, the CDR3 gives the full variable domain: GAGVSQSPSNKVTEKGKDVELRCDPISGHTALYWYRQSLGQGLEFLIYFQGNSAPDKSGLPSDRFSAERTGGSVSTLTIQRTQQEDSAVYLCASSPRQGLVYGYTFGSGTRLTVV.

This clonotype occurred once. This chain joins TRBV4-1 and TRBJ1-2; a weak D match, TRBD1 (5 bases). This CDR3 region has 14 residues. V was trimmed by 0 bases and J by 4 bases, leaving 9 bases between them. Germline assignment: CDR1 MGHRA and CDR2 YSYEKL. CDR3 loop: CASSQDQGTYGYTF. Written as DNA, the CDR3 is TGCGCCAGCAGCCAAGACCAGGGTACCTATGGCTACACCTTC.

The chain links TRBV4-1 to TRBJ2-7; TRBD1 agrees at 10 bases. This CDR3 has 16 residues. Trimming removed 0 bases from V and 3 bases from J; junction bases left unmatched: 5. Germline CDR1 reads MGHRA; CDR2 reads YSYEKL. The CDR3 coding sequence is TGCGCCAGCAGCCAAGATCAGAGGACAGGGGGCTACGAGCAGTACTTC. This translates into CASSQDQRTGGYEQYF.